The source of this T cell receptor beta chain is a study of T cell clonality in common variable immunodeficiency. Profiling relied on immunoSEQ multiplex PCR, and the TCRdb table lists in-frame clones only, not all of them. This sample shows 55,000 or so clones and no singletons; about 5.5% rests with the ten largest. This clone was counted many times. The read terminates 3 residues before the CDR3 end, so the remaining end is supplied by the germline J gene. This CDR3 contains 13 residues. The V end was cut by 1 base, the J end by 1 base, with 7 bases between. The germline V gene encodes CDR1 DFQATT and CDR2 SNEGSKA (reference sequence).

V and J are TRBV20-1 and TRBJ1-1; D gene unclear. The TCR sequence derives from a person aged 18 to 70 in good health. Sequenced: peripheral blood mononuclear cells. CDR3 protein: CSARVAANTEAFF. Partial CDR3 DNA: TGCAGTGCTAGAGTGGCCGCGAACACTGAA.